This entry concerns a single T cell receptor (beta chain). The germline CDR1 and CDR2 sequences are MNHEY and SMNVEV (reference sequence). There are 14 residues in the CDR3. The trim removed 4 bases at V and 6 bases at J, leaving 7 bases unmatched. The data stem from a study of siplizumab effects on memory and regulatory T cells. TCR templates numbering some 10^5 were assayed per sample. Using immunoSEQ multiplex PCR, the repertoire was profiled, and TCRdb retains in-frame clones only, with some absent. The sample includes more than 85,000 clones, roughly 92% seen only once; the top ten take about 1.5%.

The clonotype comes from a human donor in good health. Sequenced: CD4+ T cells sorted from blood. The rearrangement links TRBV27 to TRBJ1-2; 8 nucleotides match TRBD1. This CDR3 is CASSSIGQGHGYTF. The DNA for the CDR3 is TGTGCCAGCAGTTCAATAGGACAGGGCCATGGCTACACCTTC.